These T cell receptor beta chains were read from a single sample in a study of molecular identifiers for immune sequencing clone quantification. MiXCR, run by TCRdb on the PCR reads, gives a single entry per CDR3 protein. The table records some 590,000 distinct CDR3 sequences, about 25% of them present only once. The sample consisted of naive CD8+ T cells from blood, with Jurkat cell RNA spiked in. Receptor source: a human donor in good health. Some libraries in this study had Jurkat cell RNA spiked in. The CDR3 runs from the conserved cysteine through the conserved F or W. A D gene is named only where the DNA matches it firmly. Part of the rows lack a size; the others show once, few, many or a class for expanded clones.

v_gene,d_gene,abundance,j_gene,CDR3nt,CDR3aa
TRBV23-1,TRBD1,-,TRBJ1-1,TGCGCCAGCAGTCAATACCTCAGGCGAAGAGGGGGCAACACTGAAGCTTTCTTT,CASSQYLRRRGGNTEAFF
TRBV7-9,-,many,TRBJ2-4,TGTGCCAGCAGCGCCCAGGGTGGATTTGACATTCAGTACTTC,CASSAQGGFDIQYF
TRBV5-1,-,many,TRBJ2-7,TGCGCCAGCAGCCGGGGGGCAGGGGACGAGCAGTACTTC,CASSRGAGDEQYF
TRBV7-2,TRBD1,many,TRBJ1-1,TGTGCCAGCAGCTTACCGGGACAGGGGGTCACTGAAGCTTTCTTT,CASSLPGQGVTEAFF
TRBV5-4,TRBD1,-,TRBJ1-1,TGTGCCAGCGGAAACAGGGGGCTGCGCACTGAAGCTTTCTTT,CASGNRGLRTEAFF
TRBV6-5,-,few,TRBJ1-1,TGTGCCAGCAGGGCAGGGGCGAACACTGAAGCTTTCTTT,CASRAGANTEAFF
TRBV18,-,few,TRBJ2-1,TGTGCCAGCTCACAGGGGTACGGACAGAATGAGCAGTTCTTC,CASSQGYGQNEQFF
TRBV4-3,-,few,TRBJ2-3,TGCGCCAGCAGCCAAAACCTGATTAAGGGACACAATCGGGCAGATACGCAGTATTTT,CASSQNLIKGHNRADTQYF
TRBV7-9,-,many,TRBJ2-3,TGTGCCAGCAGCCGGGTGGGGGACTCACCCACAGATACGCAGTATTTT,CASSRVGDSPTDTQYF
TRBV7-9,-,-,TRBJ2-1,TGTGCCAGCAGCCCTATCGGTATTGGAAGCAATGTGCAGTTCTTC,CASSPIGIGSNVQFF
TRBV12-3/TRBV12-4,-,few,TRBJ2-7,TGTGCCAGCAGTTTTTGGCAGTACGAGCAGTACTTC,CASSFWQYEQYF
TRBV20-1,-,many,TRBJ2-7,TGCAGTGCTAGAGGCCCGACAGCCTACGAGCAGTACTTC,CSARGPTAYEQYF
TRBV3-1,-,many,TRBJ1-1,TGTGCCAGCAGCCAAGAAAGACAGGCCTTCACTGAAGCTTTCTTT,CASSQERQAFTEAFF
TRBV20-1,-,many,TRBJ2-3,TGCAGTGCTAACAGGTTCGGGGATACGCAGTATTTT,CSANRFGDTQYF
TRBV12-3/TRBV12-4,TRBD1,few,TRBJ1-5,TGTGCCAGCAGACTCGGACAGGGGATGTATCAGCCCCAGCATTTT,CASRLGQGMYQPQHF
TRBV2,TRBD2,many,TRBJ2-7,TGTGCCAGCAGGGGGTCCGGGACTAGCGGGAGAGGTGCCTACGAGCAGTACTTC,CASRGSGTSGRGAYEQYF
TRBV29-1,-,many,TRBJ2-5,TGCAGCGTTGACCGGACCCAAGAGACCCAGTACTTC,CSVDRTQETQYF
TRBV6-2/TRBV6-3,-,once,TRBJ1-5,TGTGCCAGCAGTTTTTCCCCTTATCAGCCCAAGCATTTT,CASSFSPYQPKHF
TRBV27,-,few,TRBJ2-1,TGTGCCAGCAGTTCTCTAGTGGTGAGTGAGCAGTTCTTC,CASSSLVVSEQFF
TRBV5-6,-,-,TRBJ2-1,TGTGCCAGCAGCTTGGCCGGGATGAGCTCCTACAATGAGCAGTTCTTC,CASSLAGMSSYNEQFF
TRBV4-3,TRBD2,few,TRBJ2-3,TGCGCCAGCAGCCAAGTTTTCCCCGGGGGGGGGGGCACAGATACGCAGTATTTT,CASSQVFPGGGGTDTQYF
TRBV7-9,-,-,TRBJ1-6,TGTGCCAGCAGCCCCTCCGGGACATCGGCTTCACCCCTCCACTTT,CASSPSGTSASPLHF
TRBV7-9,TRBD1,few,TRBJ2-1,TGTGCCAGCAGCTCACCCTATGACAGGGAGAATGAGCAGTTCTTC,CASSSPYDRENEQFF
TRBV12-3/TRBV12-4,TRBD2,many,TRBJ2-3,TGTGCCAGCAGTTCAGCGGGGGTGGCAGATACGCAGTATTTT,CASSSAGVADTQYF
TRBV2,-,-,TRBJ1-5,TGTGCCATCAGTGGGGACACCAGCGTCGGCAATCAGCCCCAGCATTTT,CAISGDTSVGNQPQHF
TRBV4-1,-,-,TRBJ2-3,TGCGCCAGCAGCCAGGCGCCGCATCTAGCGACGGGCACAGATACGCAGTATTTT,CASSQAPHLATGTDTQYF
TRBV13,-,many,TRBJ2-5,TGTGCCAGCAGCTTAGGGGTCTCGCGGAGGGCCCAGTACTTC,CASSLGVSRRAQYF
TRBV4-3,-,many,TRBJ2-7,TGCGCCAGCAGCCAAGAGGTTGGTGGGGGGTCCTACGAGCAGTACTTC,CASSQEVGGGSYEQYF
TRBV4-1,-,few,TRBJ2-4,TGCGCCAGCAGCCAAGATCGCAGGGACAAGTACTTC,CASSQDRRDKYF
TRBV29-1,-,many,TRBJ1-1,TGCAGCGTTGATGCAGGTTTTGAGGACACTGAAGCTTTCTTT,CSVDAGFEDTEAFF
TRBV27,TRBD1,-,TRBJ1-2,TGTGCCAGCAGTTTAGCCGGGGACAGTAGCTATGGCTACACCTTC,CASSLAGDSSYGYTF
TRBV7-9,TRBD2,-,TRBJ2-7,TGTGCCAGCAGCTTCTCTAGCGGATACTCCTACGAGCAGTACTTC,CASSFSSGYSYEQYF
TRBV25-1,-,-,TRBJ1-2,TGTGCCAGCAGCCGGGGAGGAGGTTGGAGTAACTATGGCTACACCTTC,CASSRGGGWSNYGYTF
TRBV27,-,many,TRBJ1-1,TGTGCCAGCAGTTTTTTTTTCAGTCAGGGAGGGACTGAAGCTTTCTTT,CASSFFFSQGGTEAFF
TRBV6-5,TRBD2,-,TRBJ2-5,TGTGCCAGCAGTTACTCGAGGACTAGCGGTGGAGAGACCCAGTACTTC,CASSYSRTSGGETQYF
TRBV24-1,-,-,TRBJ2-3,TGTGCCACCAGTGGGGGTGGTCCAGATACGCAGTATTTT,CATSGGGPDTQYF
TRBV7-9,-,-,TRBJ2-1,TGTGCCGGCAGCTCGGGACTTTCTTACAATGAGCAGTTCTTC,CAGSSGLSYNEQFF
TRBV7-2,TRBD2,many,TRBJ2-1,TGTGCCAGCAGCTTAGGAGCGGGGGCGCTGCAGTTCTTC,CASSLGAGALQFF
TRBV30,-,many,TRBJ2-7,TGTGCCTGGAGTGAAGGGCGCCAGACCTACGAGCAGTACTTC,CAWSEGRQTYEQYF
TRBV19,TRBD1,-,TRBJ2-7,TGTGCCAGTGTCGACAGGGATAGCTACGAGCAGTACTTC,CASVDRDSYEQYF
TRBV24-1,TRBD1,many,TRBJ2-2,TGTGCCACCAGTGACACAGGGGCCGGGGAGCTGTTTTTT,CATSDTGAGELFF
TRBV7-2,-,-,TRBJ2-7,TGTGCCAGCAGCTTAGATAGCCTCTACGAGCAGTACTTC,CASSLDSLYEQYF
TRBV20-1,-,few,TRBJ2-7,TGCAGTGCTAGTTCCTACCGGGACCAAGCCATCTACGAGCAGTACTTC,CSASSYRDQAIYEQYF
TRBV5-1,TRBD1,-,TRBJ2-1,TGCGCCAGCAGCTGGACAGGAGCTAGCTCCTGCAATGAGCAGTTCTTC,CASSWTGASSCNEQFF
TRBV30,-,-,TRBJ1-1,TGTGCCTGGAACAGGGTTGGGGCTGAAGCTTTCTTT,CAWNRVGAEAFF
TRBV7-2,-,-,TRBJ2-7,TGTGCTAGCAGCCCTACAGGTTCCTACGAGCGGTACTTC,CASSPTGSYERYF
TRBV29-1,TRBD2,many,TRBJ2-1,TGCAGCGTTGGGACTAGCGGGGGGGCCTACGATCTGTTCTTC,CSVGTSGGAYDLFF
TRBV7-2,TRBD1,many,TRBJ1-1,TGTGCCAGCAGCTTTTTAAGGGACAGCACTGAAGCTTTCTTT,CASSFLRDSTEAFF
TRBV7-2,-,-,TRBJ2-1,TGTGCCAGCAGCTTTTTGCTATCCTACAATGAGCAGTTCTTC,CASSFLLSYNEQFF
TRBV6-5,TRBD1,-,TRBJ2-5,TGTGCCAGCAGTTACCAGGACAGGAACCAAGAGACCCAGTACTTC,CASSYQDRNQETQYF
TRBV3-1,-,many,TRBJ1-1,TGTGCCAGCAGCCAAATGGGGAACACTGAAGCTTTCTTT,CASSQMGNTEAFF
TRBV27,TRBD2,-,TRBJ2-7,TGTGCCAGCAGTTTAAGTTGGGGGAGGGAGCGGTACTTC,CASSLSWGRERYF
TRBV30,-,-,TRBJ2-1,TGTGCCTGGAGTGAAGGGGGGGGCAATGCGCAGTTCTTC,CAWSEGGGNAQFF
TRBV9,TRBD1,-,TRBJ2-7,TGTGACAGCAGCGTGGGACAGGGGTCCTACGAGCAGTACTTC,CDSSVGQGSYEQYF
TRBV28,TRBD2,few,TRBJ2-2,TGTGCCAGCAGTCCCTACAGCGGGAGTTTCTTTGAGGAGCTGTTTTTT,CASSPYSGSFFEELFF
TRBV9,-,many,TRBJ2-6,TGTGCCAGCAGCGTAGCTGGAGCTGGGGCCAACGTCCTGACTTTC,CASSVAGAGANVLTF
TRBV7-9,-,many,TRBJ2-2,TGTGCCAGCAGCAACGGGTTATCGAACACCGGGGAGCTGTTTTTT,CASSNGLSNTGELFF
TRBV7-9,TRBD1,many,TRBJ2-7,TGTGCCAGCAGCCCCGGGACAGGGGTTTGGTACGAGCAGTACTTC,CASSPGTGVWYEQYF
TRBV30,TRBD1,-,TRBJ1-2,TGTGCCTGGGGGGGGACAGGGGGCTATGGCTACACCTTC,CAWGGTGGYGYTF